Included here is one TCR beta chain sequence, with context. What antigen it recognizes has not been identified. No base quality values were provided; no much bigger clone lies one nucleotide off. This sample is drawn from a study of CD4 T cells in relation to SARS-CoV-2 and coronaviruses (dated by TCRdb to 2020 to 2022). For context, the study as a whole: In the ViraFEST assay, PBMCs were grown with antigen for around ten days, and TCR beta CDR3s were then sequenced to identify antigen-specific clonal expansions. Memory CD4+ T cell crossreactivity between SARS-CoV-2 and common cold coronavirus spike proteins was assessed at the TCR clonotype level in the study. The Adaptive Biotechnologies TCR-sequencing kit was used for samples from a few pre-COVID donors and for the naive versus memory experiments, whereas the other data were Illumina-based. HLA restriction was mapped for shared crossreactive spike epitopes using patient-derived lymphoblastoid cell lines. An HIV-1 Nef peptide pool or a culture without peptide was used as the negative reference condition. Expansion assays from other donors in the study were sequenced with a different, Illumina-based TCR-beta assay. Broad study findings and their caveats: In around two thirds of donors, memory CD4+ clonotypes turned up that crossrecognized SARS-CoV-2 and at least one common cold coronavirus spike. Small numbers of patients and of tested TCRs were a limitation of the study. Because the crossreactivity analysis focused on spike protein, crossreactivity against other viral proteins was not assessed. Crossreactive clones showed significantly weaker SARS-CoV-2-driven expansion than monoreactive clones, consistent with antigenic imprinting. Because no donor provided both pre-pandemic and post-infection samples, tracing the source of pre-existing responses was limited.

CD4+ T cells from unexposed donors were collected before the COVID-19 pandemic (2011-2018). After around 11 days of culture, CD4+ T cells were isolated with the EasySep CD4+ T cell isolation kit. As cell number allowed, CD4+ T cells from unexposed donors were tested for reactivity to SARS-CoV-2 S and N and to four common cold coronavirus spike pools. PBMCs were cultured at over 1.5 million per well in IMDM supplemented with 5% human AB serum and around 9.2 IU/ml IL-2. Half of the culture medium was replaced with fresh IL-2-containing medium on days 3 and 7. Each peptide culture condition was generally run in triplicate replicate wells. The leukapheresis product used for the unexposed donors was purchased from a commercial source. Ficoll-Paque PLUS gradient centrifugation was used to isolate PBMCs from either whole blood or leukapheresis product. PBMCs were either used fresh in the expansion assay or cryopreserved at -140 degrees C. The QIAamp Micro DNA Kit was used to extract genomic DNA from the CD4+ T cells.

Libraries were constructed by the immunoSEQ multiplex PCR assay. Per the original workflow: During preprocessing, nonproductive sequences were removed, as were CDR3s that did not start with C, did not end with F or W, or were shorter than 7 amino acids. Antigen-specific clonotypes were called with the MANAFEST web app on the basis of expansion relative to the reference and to other culture wells. A clone was considered positive if the clone showed significant expansion compared with the reference culture in 2 of 3 replicate wells at an FDR below 0.05. A further requirement for positive clones was significant expansion compared with all other tandem wells, along with an odds ratio above 5. After three terminal residues were trimmed from each end, CDR3 homology was quantified as pairwise Levenshtein distance using the stringdist R package. TCRdb carries this immuneACCESS record with in-frame sequences only. Its versions omit some clonotypes, under half of them owing to an unresolved V gene in the studies checked, with the rest unexplained. V and J calls and clone size come straight from that table; D and trimming were deduced from the DNA. This sample holds around 9,700 clones; about 68% were observed only once. The top ten constitute more than 15% of the sample.

Sequencing was carried out using CD4+ T cells from PBMCs, cultured in vitro. The sequence was collected from a human donor in good health.

The DNA reads TGTGCCAGCAGCGGGCATGGGCTCTTGGCCAAAAACATTCAGTACTTC. Its product reads: CASSGHGLLAKNIQYF. Recombination connected TRBV11-3 to TRBJ2-4; the D segment cannot be called with confidence. CDR3 length: 16 amino acids, cysteine to phenylalanine. Only the CDR3 part of the read is kept: 48 bases, read in frame from the first base. V and J lose 5 bases and 1 base, and a span of 15 bases separates them. In the germline V gene, CDR1 corresponds to SGHNT and CDR2 to YENEEA.